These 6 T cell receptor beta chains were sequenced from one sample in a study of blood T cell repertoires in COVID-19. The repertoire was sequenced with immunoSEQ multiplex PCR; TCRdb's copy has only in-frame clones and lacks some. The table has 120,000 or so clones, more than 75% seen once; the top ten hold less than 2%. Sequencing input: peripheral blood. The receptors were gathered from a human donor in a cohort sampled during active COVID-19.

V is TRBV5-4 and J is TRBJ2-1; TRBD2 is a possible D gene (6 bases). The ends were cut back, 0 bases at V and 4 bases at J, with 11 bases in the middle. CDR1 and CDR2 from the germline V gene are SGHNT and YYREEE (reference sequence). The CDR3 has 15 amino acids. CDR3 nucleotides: TGTGCCAGCAGCTTGGATCGGGGGAATTACAATGAGCAGTTCTTC. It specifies CASSLDRGNYNEQFF.

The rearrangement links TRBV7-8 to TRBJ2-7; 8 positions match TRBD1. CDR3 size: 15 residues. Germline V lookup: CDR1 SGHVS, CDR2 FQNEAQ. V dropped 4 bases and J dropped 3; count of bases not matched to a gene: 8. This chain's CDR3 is CASSSMDREVYEQYF. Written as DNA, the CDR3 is TGTGCCAGCAGCTCGATGGACAGGGAGGTCTACGAGCAGTACTTC. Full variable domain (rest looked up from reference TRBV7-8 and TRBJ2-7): GAGVSQSPRYKVAKRGQDVALRCDPISGHVSLFWYQQALGQGPEFLTYFQNEAQLDKSGLPSDRFFAERPEGSVSTLKIQRTQQEDSAVYLCASSSMDREVYEQYFGPGTRLTVT.

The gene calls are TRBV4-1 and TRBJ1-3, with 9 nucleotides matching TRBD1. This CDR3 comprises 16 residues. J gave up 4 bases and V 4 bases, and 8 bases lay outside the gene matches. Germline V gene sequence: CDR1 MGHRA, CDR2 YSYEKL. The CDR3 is CASSPPGQGGGNTIYF. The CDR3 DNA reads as TGCGCCAGCAGCCCGCCGGGACAGGGAGGAGGAAACACCATATATTTT.

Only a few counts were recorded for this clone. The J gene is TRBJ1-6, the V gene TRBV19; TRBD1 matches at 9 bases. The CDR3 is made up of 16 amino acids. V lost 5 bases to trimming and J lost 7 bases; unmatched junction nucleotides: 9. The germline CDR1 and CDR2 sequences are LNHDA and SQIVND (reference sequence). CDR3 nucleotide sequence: TGTGCCAGTAGTTTCTCTGGGACAGGGTGGAATTCACCCCTCCACTTT. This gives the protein CASSFSGTGWNSPLHF.

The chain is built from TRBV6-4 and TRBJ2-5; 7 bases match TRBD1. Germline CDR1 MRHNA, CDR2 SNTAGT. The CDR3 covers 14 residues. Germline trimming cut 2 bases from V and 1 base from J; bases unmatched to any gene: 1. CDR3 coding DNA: TGTGCCAGCAGTGACAGGGGGCGCCAAGAGACCCAGTACTTC. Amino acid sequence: CASSDRGRQETQYF.

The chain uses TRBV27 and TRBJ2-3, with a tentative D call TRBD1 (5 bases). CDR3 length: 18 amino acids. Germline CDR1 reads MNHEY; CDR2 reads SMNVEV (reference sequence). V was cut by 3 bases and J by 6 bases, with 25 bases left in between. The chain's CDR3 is CASSFIQQGPGFWDTQYF. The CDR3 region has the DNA TGTGCCAGCAGTTTCATTCAGCAGGGTCCCGGTTTTTGGGATACGCAGTATTTT.